This TCR beta chain originates from a study of T cell responses to AZD1222 COVID-19 vaccine. This clone was seen just once. Its antigen is as yet unknown. The table came from immunoSEQ multiplex PCR; TCRdb's copy has only in-frame clones and leaves some out. The data contain more than 110,000 clones, around 93% of them seen just once; the ten biggest clones take up 3% to 4%. Findings and limits, study-wide: Recipients of AZD1222 seropositive at baseline numbered only five or six. As reported, nearly half of all spike-specific TCRs target variant regions that are unmutated.

The CDR3 spans 16 residues. V was pared by 4 bases and J by 1 base, with 6 bases of the junction left unmatched. Germline CDR1 is SGHNT and CDR2 is YENEEA. The J gene is TRBJ2-3, the V gene TRBV11-3; TRBD2 agrees at 9 bases. The sample consisted of peripheral blood, taken 28 days after the second AZD1222 dose. The source of this sequence is an adult who received the AZD1222 COVID-19 vaccine. The CDR3 sequence is CASSSSRGRGTDTQYF. As DNA, the CDR3 is TGTGCCAGCAGCTCTTCGCGCGGGAGGGGCACAGATACGCAGTATTTT. Complete variable domain (other parts from reference TRBV11-3 and TRBJ2-3): EAGVVQSPRYKIIEKKQPVAFWCNPISGHNTLYWYLQNLGQGPELLIRYENEEAVDDSQLPKDRFSAERLKGVDSTLKIQPAELGDSAVYLCASSSSRGRGTDTQYFGPGTRLTVL.